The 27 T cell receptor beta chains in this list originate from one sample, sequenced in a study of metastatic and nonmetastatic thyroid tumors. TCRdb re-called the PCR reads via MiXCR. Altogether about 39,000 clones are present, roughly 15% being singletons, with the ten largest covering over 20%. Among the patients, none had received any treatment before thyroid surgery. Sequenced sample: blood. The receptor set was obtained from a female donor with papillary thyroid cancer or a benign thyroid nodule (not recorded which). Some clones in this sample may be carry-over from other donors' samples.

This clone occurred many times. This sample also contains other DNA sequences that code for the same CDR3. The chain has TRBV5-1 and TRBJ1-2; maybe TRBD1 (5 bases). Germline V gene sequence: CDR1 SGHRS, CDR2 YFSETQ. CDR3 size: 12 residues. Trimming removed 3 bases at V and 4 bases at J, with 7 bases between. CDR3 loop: CASSSQGYGYTF. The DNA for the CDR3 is TGCGCCAGCAGCTCCCAGGGCTATGGCTACACCTTC.

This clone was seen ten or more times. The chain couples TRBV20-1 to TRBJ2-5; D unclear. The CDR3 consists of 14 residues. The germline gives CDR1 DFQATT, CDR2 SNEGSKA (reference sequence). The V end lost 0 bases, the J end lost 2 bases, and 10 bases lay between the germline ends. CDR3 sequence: CSARDWGFQETQYF. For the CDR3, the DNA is TGCAGTGCTAGAGATTGGGGTTTTCAAGAGACCCAGTACTTC.

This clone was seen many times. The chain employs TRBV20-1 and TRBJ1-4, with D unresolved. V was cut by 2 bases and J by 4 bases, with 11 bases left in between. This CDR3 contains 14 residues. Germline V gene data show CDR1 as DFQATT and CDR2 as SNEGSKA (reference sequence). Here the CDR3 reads CSARRGRNNEKLFF. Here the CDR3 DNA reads TGCAGTGCTAGAAGAGGCCGCAATAATGAAAAACTGTTTTTT.

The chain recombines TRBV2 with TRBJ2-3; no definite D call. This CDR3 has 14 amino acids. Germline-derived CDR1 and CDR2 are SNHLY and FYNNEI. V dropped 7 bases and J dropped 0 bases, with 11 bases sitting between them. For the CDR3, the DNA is TGTGCCAGCACTCAATACACTAGCACAGATACGCAGTATTTT. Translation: CASTQYTSTDTQYF.

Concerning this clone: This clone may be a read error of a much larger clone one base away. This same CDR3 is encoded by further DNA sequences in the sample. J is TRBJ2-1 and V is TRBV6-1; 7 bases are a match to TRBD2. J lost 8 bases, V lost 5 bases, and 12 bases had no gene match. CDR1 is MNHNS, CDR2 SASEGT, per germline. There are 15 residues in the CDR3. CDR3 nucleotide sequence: TGTGCCAGCAGTAGACTAGCTGTATCGGTGGATGAGCAGTTCTTC. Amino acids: CASSRLAVSVDEQFF.

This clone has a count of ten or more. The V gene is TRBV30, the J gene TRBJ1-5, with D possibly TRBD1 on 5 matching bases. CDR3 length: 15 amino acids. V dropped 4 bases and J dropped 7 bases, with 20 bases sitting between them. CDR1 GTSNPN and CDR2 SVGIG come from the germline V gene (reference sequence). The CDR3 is CAWTPRNTRGQPQHF. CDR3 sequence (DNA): TGTGCCTGGACCCCCAGGAACACGAGGGGCCAGCCCCAGCATTTT.

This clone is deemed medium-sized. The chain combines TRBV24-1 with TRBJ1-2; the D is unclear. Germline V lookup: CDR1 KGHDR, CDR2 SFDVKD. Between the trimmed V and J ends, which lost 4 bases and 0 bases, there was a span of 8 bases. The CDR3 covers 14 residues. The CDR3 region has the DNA TGTGCCACCAGTGACACGACGGCTAACTATGGCTACACCTTC. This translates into CATSDTTANYGYTF.

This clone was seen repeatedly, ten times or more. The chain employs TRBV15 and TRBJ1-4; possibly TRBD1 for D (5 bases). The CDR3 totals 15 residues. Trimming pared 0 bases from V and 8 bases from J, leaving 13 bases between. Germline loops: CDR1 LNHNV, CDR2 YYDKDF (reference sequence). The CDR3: CATSRDGSWGEKLFF. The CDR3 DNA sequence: TGTGCCACCAGCAGAGATGGGAGCTGGGGGGAAAAACTGTTTTTT.

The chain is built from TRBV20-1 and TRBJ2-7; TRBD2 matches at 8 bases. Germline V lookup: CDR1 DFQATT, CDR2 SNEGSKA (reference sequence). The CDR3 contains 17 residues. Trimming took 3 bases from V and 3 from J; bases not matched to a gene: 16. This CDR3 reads CSASSHSSGRVGYEQYF. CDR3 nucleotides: TGCAGTGCTAGTAGCCACTCGAGCGGGAGAGTTGGCTACGAGCAGTACTTC.

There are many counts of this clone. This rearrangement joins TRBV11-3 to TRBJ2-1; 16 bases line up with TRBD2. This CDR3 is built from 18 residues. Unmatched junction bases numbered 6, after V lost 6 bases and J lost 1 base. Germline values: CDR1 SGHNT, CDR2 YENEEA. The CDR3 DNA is TGTGCCAGCAGTCCGGGACTAGCGGGAGGGACGTCCTACAATGAGCAGTTCTTC. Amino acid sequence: CASSPGLAGGTSYNEQFF. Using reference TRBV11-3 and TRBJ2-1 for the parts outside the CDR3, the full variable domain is EAGVVQSPRYKIIEKKQPVAFWCNPISGHNTLYWYLQNLGQGPELLIRYENEEAVDDSQLPKDRFSAERLKGVDSTLKIQPAELGDSAVYLCASSPGLAGGTSYNEQFFGPGTRLTVL.

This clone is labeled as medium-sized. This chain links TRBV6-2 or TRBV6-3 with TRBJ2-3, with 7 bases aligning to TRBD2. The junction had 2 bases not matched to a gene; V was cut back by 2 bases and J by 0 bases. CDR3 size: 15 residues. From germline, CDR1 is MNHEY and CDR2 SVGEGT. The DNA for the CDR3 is TGTGCCAGCAGTTACCGCGGGAGAAGCACAGATACGCAGTATTTT. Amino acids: CASSYRGRSTDTQYF.

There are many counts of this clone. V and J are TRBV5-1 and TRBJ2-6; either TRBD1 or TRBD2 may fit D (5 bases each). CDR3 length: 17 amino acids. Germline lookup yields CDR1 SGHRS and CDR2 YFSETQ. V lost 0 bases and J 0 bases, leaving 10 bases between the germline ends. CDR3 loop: CASSLDGASSGANVLTF. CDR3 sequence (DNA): TGCGCCAGCAGCTTGGACGGGGCCAGCTCTGGGGCCAACGTCCTGACTTTC. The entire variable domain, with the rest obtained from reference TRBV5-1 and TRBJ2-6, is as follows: KAGVTQTPRYLIKTRGQQVTLSCSPISGHRSVSWYQQTPGQGLQFLFEYFSETQRNKGNFPGRFSGRQFSNSRSEMNVSTLELGDSALYLCASSLDGASSGANVLTFGAGSRLTVL.

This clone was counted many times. This chain's CDR3 is CASSLVRQTEAFF. In DNA form, the CDR3 reads TGTGCCAGCAGCTTAGTACGTCAGACTGAAGCTTTCTTT. The chain recombines TRBV11-3 with TRBJ1-1; D is unresolved. Germline V gene data show CDR1 as SGHNT and CDR2 as YENEEA. The CDR3 is 13 residues long. Trimming stripped 1 base from V and 5 bases from J, with 8 bases between.

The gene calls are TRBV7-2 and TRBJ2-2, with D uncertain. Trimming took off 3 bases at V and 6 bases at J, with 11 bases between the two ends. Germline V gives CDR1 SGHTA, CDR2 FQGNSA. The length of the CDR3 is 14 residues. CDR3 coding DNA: TGTGCCAGCAGCTTTTCGGGTTCGGCCGGGGAGCTGTTTTTT. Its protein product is CASSFSGSAGELFF.

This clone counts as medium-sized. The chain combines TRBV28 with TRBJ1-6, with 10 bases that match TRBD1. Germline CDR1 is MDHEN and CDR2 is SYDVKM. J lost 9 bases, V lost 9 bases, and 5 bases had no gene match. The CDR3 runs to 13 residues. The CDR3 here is CASRQGASSPLHF. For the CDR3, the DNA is TGTGCCAGTAGACAGGGGGCAAGTTCACCCCTCCACTTT.

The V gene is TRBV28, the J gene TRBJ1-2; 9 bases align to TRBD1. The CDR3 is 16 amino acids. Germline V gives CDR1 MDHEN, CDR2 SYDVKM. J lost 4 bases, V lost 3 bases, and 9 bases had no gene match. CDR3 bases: TGTGCCAGCAGTTTTGCCCGTACAGGGGGCTCCTATGGCTACACCTTC. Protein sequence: CASSFARTGGSYGYTF.

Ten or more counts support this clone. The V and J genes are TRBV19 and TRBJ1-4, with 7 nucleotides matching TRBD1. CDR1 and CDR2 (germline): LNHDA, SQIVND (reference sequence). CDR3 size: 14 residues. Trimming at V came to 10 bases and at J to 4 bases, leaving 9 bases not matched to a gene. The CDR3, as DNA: TGTGCCACCTCCGACAGGGACGTTAATGAAAAACTGTTTTTT. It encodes CATSDRDVNEKLFF.

The CDR3 sequence is CASSPGTPGNEQFF. CDR3 sequence (DNA): TGTGCCAGCAGCCCCGGGACCCCCGGCAATGAGCAGTTCTTC. The chain carries TRBV3-1 and TRBJ2-1; D tentatively reads TRBD1 or TRBD2 (5 bases each). The V end was cut by 4 bases, the J end by 6 bases, with 13 bases between. The CDR3 length is 14 residues. Germline V CDR1 and CDR2: LGHDT, YNNKEL (reference sequence).

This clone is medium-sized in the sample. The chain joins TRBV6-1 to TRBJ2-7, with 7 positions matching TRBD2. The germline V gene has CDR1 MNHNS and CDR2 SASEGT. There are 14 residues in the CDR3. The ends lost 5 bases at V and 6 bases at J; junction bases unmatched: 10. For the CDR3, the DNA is TGTGCCAGCAGTAGGGACTACCACTCGGGCGAGCAGTACTTC. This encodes CASSRDYHSGEQYF.

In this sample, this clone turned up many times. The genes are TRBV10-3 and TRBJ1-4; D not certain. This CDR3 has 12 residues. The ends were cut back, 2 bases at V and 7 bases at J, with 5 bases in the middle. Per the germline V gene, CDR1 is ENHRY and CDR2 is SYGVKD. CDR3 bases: TGTGCCATCAGTGAGGGAGGTGAAAAACTGTTTTTT. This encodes CAISEGGEKLFF.

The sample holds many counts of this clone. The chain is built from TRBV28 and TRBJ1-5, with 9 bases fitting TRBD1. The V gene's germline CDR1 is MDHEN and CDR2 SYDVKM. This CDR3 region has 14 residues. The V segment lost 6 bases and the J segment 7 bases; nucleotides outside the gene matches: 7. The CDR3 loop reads CASSPDRGGQPQHF. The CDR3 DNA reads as TGTGCCAGCAGCCCGGACAGGGGAGGGCAGCCCCAGCATTTT.

This CDR3 reads CASSRDSYEQYF. DNA for the CDR3: TGTGCCAGCAGCCGGGACTCCTACGAGCAGTACTTC. The chain combines TRBV3-1 with TRBJ2-7; D is unresolved. The germline gives CDR1 LGHDT, CDR2 YNNKEL (reference sequence). Trimming removed 4 bases from V and 0 bases from J, with 4 bases in between. The CDR3 is made up of 12 amino acids.

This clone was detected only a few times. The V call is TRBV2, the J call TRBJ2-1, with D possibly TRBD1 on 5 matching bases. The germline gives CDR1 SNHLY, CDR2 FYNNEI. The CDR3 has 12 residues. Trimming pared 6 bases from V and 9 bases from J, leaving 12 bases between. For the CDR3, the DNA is TGTGCCAGCAGAAGACCAGACAGTGAGCAGTTCTTC. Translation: CASRRPDSEQFF. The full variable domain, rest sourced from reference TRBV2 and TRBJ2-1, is EPEVTQTPSHQVTQMGQEVILRCVPISNHLYFYWYRQILGQKVEFLVSFYNNEISEKSEIFDDQFSVERPDGSNFTLKIRSTKLEDSAMYFCASRRPDSEQFFGPGTRLTVL.

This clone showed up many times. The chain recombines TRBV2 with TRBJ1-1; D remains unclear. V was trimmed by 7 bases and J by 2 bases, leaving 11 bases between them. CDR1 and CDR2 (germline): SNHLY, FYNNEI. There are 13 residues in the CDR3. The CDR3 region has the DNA TGTGCCAGCAAAGGTAACAGCAACACTGAAGCTTTCTTT. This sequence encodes CASKGNSNTEAFF.

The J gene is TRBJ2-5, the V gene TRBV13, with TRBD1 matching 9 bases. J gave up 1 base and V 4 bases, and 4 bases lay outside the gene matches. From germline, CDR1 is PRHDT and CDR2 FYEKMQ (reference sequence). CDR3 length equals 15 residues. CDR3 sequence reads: CASSSPGQGQETQYF. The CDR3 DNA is TGTGCCAGCAGCTCCCCGGGACAGGGCCAAGAGACCCAGTACTTC.

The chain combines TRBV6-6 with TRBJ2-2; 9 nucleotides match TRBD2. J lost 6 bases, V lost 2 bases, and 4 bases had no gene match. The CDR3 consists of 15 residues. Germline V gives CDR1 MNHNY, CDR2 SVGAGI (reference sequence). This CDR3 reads CASSYRGGRAGELFF. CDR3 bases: TGTGCCAGCAGTTACAGGGGCGGGAGGGCCGGGGAGCTGTTTTTT.

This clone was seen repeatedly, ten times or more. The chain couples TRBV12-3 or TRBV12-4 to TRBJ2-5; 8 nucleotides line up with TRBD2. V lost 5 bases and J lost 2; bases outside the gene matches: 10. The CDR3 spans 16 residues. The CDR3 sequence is CASSPTGGGGQETQYF. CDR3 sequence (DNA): TGTGCCAGCAGTCCAACCGGGGGGGGTGGGCAAGAGACCCAGTACTTC.